The next 4 T cell receptor beta chains were all read from a single sample in a study of Ad26.COV2.S vaccination and SARS-CoV-2 variants. The method was immunoSEQ multiplex PCR; TCRdb's version includes in-frame clones alone and lacks a portion of them. The table includes about 440,000 clones, 80% to 95% detected once. As for treatment: around 19 received Ad26.COV2.S at low or high dose, single or two shots; roughly five received placebo; per-sample allocation not given. Samples came from day 63 after the first vaccine or placebo injection. The sequenced sample was peripheral blood, obtained in a trial of Ad26.COV2.S vaccine versus placebo. The source is a person aged 18-65 years who received the Ad26.COV2.S COVID-19 vaccine or a placebo.

V gene TRBV30 combines with J gene TRBJ2-2, with a tentative D call TRBD1 (5 bases). This CDR3 region has 13 residues. V gave up 3 bases and J gave up 9 bases, with 14 bases separating them. Germline CDR1 is GTSNPN and CDR2 is SVGIG (reference sequence). The CDR3 DNA sequence: TGTGCCTGGAGCCTTTTTGGGGCCCGGGAGCTGTTTTTT. It codes for CAWSLFGARELFF.

V gene TRBV23-1 combines with J gene TRBJ2-7, with 13 bases matching TRBD2. TRBV23-1 is annotated as an ORF whose role is uncertain. The CDR3 has 17 residues. V dropped 5 bases and J dropped 4; count of bases not matched to a gene: 11. The CDR3 DNA reads TGCGCCAGCAGTAGACTAGCGGGAGGCCCGGGGTTATACGAGCAGTACTTC. Translating it yields CASSRLAGGPGLYEQYF.

V gene TRBV10-3 combines with J gene TRBJ2-5, with D perhaps being TRBD1 or TRBD2 (5 bases each). The CDR3 consists of 11 residues. The V end was cut by 8 bases, the J end by 9 bases, with 13 bases between. Germline CDR1 ENHRY, CDR2 SYGVKD. In DNA form, the CDR3 reads TGTGCCATCGGGGGTAGGTCTGCCCAGTACTTC. Amino acids: CAIGGRSAQYF.

This chain joins TRBV27 and TRBJ2-3; 7 bases match TRBD1. After removal of 3 bases from V and 2 bases from J, the junction contained 2 bases not matched to a gene. Germline CDR1 and CDR2: MNHEY and SMNVEV (reference sequence). This CDR3 has 14 residues. The CDR3 DNA is TGTGCCAGCAGTTTCAGGGGGTTCACAGATACGCAGTATTTT. It codes for CASSFRGFTDTQYF.